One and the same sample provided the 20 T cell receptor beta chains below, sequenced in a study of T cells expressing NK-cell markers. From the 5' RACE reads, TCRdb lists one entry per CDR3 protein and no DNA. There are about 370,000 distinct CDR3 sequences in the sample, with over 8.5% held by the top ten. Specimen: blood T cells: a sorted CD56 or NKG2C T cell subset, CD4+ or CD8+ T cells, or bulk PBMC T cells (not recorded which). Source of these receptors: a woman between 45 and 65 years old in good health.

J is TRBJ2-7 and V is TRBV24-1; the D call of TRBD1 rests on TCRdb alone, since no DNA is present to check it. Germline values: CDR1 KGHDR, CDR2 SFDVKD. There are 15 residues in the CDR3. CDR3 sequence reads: CATSDFGGTEAEQYF.

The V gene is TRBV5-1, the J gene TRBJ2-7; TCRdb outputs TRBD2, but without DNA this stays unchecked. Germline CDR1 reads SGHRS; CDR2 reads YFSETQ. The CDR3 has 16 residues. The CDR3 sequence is CASSWSSGRAFYEQYF.

The CDR3 sequence is CASSLVRREQFF. The gene calls are TRBV13 and TRBJ2-1; TCRdb lists TRBD1, though no DNA is available to test this call. Looked up from germline, CDR1 is PRHDT and CDR2 is FYEKMQ (reference sequence). The CDR3 is 12 amino acids.

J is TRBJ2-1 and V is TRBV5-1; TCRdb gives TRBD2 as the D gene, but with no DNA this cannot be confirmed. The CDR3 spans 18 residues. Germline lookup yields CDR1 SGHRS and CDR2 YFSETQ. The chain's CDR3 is CASSLGLATLKPYNEQFF.

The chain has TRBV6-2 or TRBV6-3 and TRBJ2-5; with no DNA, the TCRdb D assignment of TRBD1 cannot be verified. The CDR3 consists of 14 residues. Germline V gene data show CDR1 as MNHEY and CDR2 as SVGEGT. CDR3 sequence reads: CATTWGQLKETQYF.

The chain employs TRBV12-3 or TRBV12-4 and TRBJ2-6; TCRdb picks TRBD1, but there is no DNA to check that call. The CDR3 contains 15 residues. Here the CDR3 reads CASSLRGWRANVLTF.

The CDR3 reads CATSDFWTSGARQFF. The genes are TRBV24-1 and TRBJ2-1; the D call from TCRdb, TRBD2, cannot be confirmed without DNA. The CDR3 totals 15 residues. Germline V CDR1 and CDR2: KGHDR, SFDVKD.

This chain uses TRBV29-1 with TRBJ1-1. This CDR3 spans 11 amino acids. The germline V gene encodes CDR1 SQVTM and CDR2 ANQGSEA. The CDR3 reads CSVGSGGQAFF.

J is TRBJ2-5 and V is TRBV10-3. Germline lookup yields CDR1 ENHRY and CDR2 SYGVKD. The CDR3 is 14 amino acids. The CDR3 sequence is CAISEETFGETQYF.

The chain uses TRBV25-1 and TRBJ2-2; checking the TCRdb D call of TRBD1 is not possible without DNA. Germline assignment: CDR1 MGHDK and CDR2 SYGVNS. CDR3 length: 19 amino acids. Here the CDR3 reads CASSDQLQGASGPTGELFF.

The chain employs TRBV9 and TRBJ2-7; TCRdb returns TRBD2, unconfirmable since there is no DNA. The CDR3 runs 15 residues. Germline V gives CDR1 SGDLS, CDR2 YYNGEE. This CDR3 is CASSNREGRTYEQYF. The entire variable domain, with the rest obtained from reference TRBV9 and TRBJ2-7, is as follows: DSGVTQTPKHLITATGQRVTLRCSPRSGDLSVYWYQQSLDQGLQFLIQYYNGEERAKGNILERFSAQQFPDLHSELNLSSLELGDSALYFCASSNREGRTYEQYFGPGTRLTVT.

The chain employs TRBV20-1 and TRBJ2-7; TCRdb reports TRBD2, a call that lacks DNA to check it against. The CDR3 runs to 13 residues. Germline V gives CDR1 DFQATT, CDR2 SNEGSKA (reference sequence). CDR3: CSARGGRVYEQYF.

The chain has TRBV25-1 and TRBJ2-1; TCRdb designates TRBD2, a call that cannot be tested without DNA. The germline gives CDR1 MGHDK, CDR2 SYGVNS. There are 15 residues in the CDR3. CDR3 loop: CASSEWEETRDEQFF. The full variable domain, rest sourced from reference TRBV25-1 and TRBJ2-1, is EADIYQTPRYLVIGTGKKITLECSQTMGHDKMYWYQQDPGMELHLIHYSYGVNSTEKGDLSSESTVSRIRTEHFPLTLESARPSHTSQYLCASSEWEETRDEQFFGPGTRLTVL.

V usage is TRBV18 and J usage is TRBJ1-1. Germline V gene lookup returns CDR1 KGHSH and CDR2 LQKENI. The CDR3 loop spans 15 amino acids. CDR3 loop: CASSPLDGLNTEAFF.

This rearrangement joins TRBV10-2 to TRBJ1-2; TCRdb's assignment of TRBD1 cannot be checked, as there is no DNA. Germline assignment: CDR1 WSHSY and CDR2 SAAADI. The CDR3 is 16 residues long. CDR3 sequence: CASSESTRGKHYGYTF.

CDR3 amino acids: CSVVASGVLAKNIQYF. The chain links TRBV29-1 to TRBJ2-4; the TRBD2 assignment by TCRdb is unverifiable without DNA. Germline V lookup: CDR1 SQVTM, CDR2 ANQGSEA. This CDR3 contains 16 residues.

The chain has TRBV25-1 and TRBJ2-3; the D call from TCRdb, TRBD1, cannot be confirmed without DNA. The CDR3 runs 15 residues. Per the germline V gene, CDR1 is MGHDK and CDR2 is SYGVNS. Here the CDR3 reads CASSEGGIRTDTQYF.

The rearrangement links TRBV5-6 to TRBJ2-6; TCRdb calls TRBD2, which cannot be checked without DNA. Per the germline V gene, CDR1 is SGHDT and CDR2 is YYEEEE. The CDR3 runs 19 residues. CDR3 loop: CASSLVGRTSGISTNVLTF.

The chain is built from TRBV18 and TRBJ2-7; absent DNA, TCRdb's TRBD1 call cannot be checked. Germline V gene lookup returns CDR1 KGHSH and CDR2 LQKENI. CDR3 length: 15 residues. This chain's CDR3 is CASSPRTEAYYEQYF.

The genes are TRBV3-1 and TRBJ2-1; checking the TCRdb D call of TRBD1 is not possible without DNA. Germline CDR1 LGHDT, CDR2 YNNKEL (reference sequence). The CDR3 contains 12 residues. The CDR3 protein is CASSQSGTQQFF.